This TCR beta chain emerged from a study of beta chain features in type 1 diabetes (dated by TCRdb to 2017 to 2018). A note on the overall study: No differences in mean age, gender distribution, total cell number or subset yield were found between patients and healthy donors. Regulatory and stem cell-like memory subsets were obtained from only 8 patients and about 8 healthy donors, while naive and central memory subsets were obtained from all 30 or so donors. Across all samples, some 110,000,000 sorted cells were examined, and cell number per subset correlated strongly with RNA yield. The study compared the TCRB repertoires of sorted circulating CD4+ T cell subsets in recently diagnosed type 1 diabetes patients with those in matched healthy donors.

Summary of the overall study and its limitations: Patients with type 1 diabetes made fewer insertions and deleted more nucleotides at VDJ recombination sites, implying thymic rearrangement abnormalities. Because cDNA was sequenced instead of genomic DNA, activated cells with high expression could be over-represented, although the groups did not differ in activation or CD3 levels. Because small numbers of individuals were included in the HLA sub-analyses, any influence of HLA type on TCRB rearrangement was left unresolved. Naive, central memory and regulatory TCRB repertoires appeared to be more similar among patients than among healthy donors. Type 1 diabetes patients showed a moderate but significant shortening of TCRB CDR3 length in all four CD4+ subsets. PCR might favor shorter templates, but patient and control samples were amplified and corrected together, so any skew would affect both groups equally.

From each donor, a single peripheral blood sample of about 100 mL on average was drawn into heparinised tubes. A BD FACSAria II was used to sort naive, central memory, regulatory and stem cell-like memory CD4+ T cells with a panel that included CD45RO, CCR7, CD25, CD127, CD95 and CD27. A purity above 95% was achieved for all sorted populations. PBMCs were separated immediately by Lymphoprep density gradient centrifugation and were stained directly, without being cultured. So that batch effects would be minimized, each experiment stained and sorted samples in pairs, pairing one healthy donor with one patient. The germline V gene specifies MNHNS as CDR1 and SASEGT as CDR2. Counted from cysteine to phenylalanine, this CDR3 has 14 amino acids. Only CDR3 DNA is held: 42 bases, read in frame from base 1. Germline trimming amounts to 6 bases on V and 4 bases on J, with 8 as the count of junction bases outside the gene matches.

The High Capacity cDNA Reverse Transcription Kit was used to reverse transcribe all of the isolated RNA, meaning that expressed TCRB transcripts were what got sequenced. Deep immunoSEQ sequencing was performed on naive, central memory and regulatory T cell samples, with an average of approximately 4 million total reads per sample. Sorted cells were lysed in RLT buffer and RNA was extracted with DNase-treated RNeasy Micro or Mini kits, depending on cell number. To prevent cross-contamination, every cell subset was processed on its own, while patient and healthy donor samples were processed together. Using the immunoSEQ multiplex PCR, TCRB sequences were amplified from cDNA into 87-bp fragments spanning the CDR3 region. The amplicons were sequenced using the Illumina HiSeq platform. As for the original processing: Synthetic template baselines were used to correct PCR bias computationally, reads within Hamming distance 2 were collapsed together, and singletons that could not be merged were discarded. Reads were aligned against IMGT so that V, D and J genes, CDR3 length and insertions or deletions at six rearrangement sites could be assigned. Within each subset, clonotype counts were normalized to sorted cell number, and only after that were true diversity and Gini coefficients computed with the tcR R package. The overlap coefficient, calculated on TCRB nucleotide sequences, was used to measure repertoire sharing. Out-of-frame TCRB sequences from naive cells were analyzed to stand in for the pre-selection repertoire. TCRdb took over this immuneACCESS table, retaining in-frame rearrangements with V and J assigned. Such tables are incomplete; in checked studies, under half of the missing clones stem from an unresolved V gene, and the remainder is unexplained. V, J and clone size are taken as reported in that table, and D and trimming were inferred from the DNA itself. The sample profile shows roughly 450,000 clones; about an eighth of them were found once. The ten largest clones add up to 0.045% to 0.06% of the sample.

A note on this clone: The specificity of this receptor is unknown. Nothing much larger sits one base from this clone, and base qualities are not available.

The V and J segments used are TRBV6-1 and TRBJ2-5, and 7 junction bases match TRBD2. Source material: naive CD4+ T cells from blood. This sample's cell subset or site label indicates: true naive CD4+ T cells. This receptor was taken from a woman aged 18-29 years in good health. The CDR3 sequence is CASSRLGLTETQYF. The DNA sequence is TGTGCCAGCAGCAGGTTGGGACTAACAGAGACCCAGTACTTC.